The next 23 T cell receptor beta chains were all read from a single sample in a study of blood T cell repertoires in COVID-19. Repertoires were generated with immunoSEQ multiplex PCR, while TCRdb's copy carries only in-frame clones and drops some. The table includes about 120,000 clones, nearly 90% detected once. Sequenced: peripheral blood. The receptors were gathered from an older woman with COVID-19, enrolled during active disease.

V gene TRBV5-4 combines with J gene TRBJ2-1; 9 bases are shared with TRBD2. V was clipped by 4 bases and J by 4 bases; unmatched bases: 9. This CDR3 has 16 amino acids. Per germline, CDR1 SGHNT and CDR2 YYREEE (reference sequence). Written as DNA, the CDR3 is TGTGCCAGCAGCCCAGGACTAGCGAGGGAATACAATGAGCAGTTCTTC. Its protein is CASSPGLAREYNEQFF.

In DNA, the CDR3 is TGTGCCAGCAGCCCTCATCCAGGTGGGAATGAAAAACTGTTTTTT. Amino acid sequence: CASSPHPGGNEKLFF. J is TRBJ1-4 and V is TRBV9; D is undetermined. The germline V gene has CDR1 SGDLS and CDR2 YYNGEE. With 4 bases removed from V and 5 bases from J, the gap between germline ends came to 15 bases. The CDR3 totals 15 residues.

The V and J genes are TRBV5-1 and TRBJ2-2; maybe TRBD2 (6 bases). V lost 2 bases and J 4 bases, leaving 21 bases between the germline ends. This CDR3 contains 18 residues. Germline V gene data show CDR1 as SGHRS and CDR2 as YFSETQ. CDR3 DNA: TGCGCCAGCAGCTTAGCCCGGGACTCTCCAGCTTCCACCGGGGAGCTGTTTTTT. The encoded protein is CASSLARDSPASTGELFF.

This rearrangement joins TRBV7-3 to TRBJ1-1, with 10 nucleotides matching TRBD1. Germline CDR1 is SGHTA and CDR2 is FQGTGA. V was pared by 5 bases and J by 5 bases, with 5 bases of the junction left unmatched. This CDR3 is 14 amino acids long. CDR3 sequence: CASSTTGGKTEAFF. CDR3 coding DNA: TGTGCCAGCAGCACGACAGGGGGCAAGACTGAAGCTTTCTTT. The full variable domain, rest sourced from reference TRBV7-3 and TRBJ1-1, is GAGVSQTPSNKVTEKGKYVELRCDPISGHTALYWYRQSLGQGPEFLIYFQGTGAADDSGLPNDRFFAVRPEGSVSTLKIQRTERGDSAVYLCASSTTGGKTEAFFGQGTRLTVV.

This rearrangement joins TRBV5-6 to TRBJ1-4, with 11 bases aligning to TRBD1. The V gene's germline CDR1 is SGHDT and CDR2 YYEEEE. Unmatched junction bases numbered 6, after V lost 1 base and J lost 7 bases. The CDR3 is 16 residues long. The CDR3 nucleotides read TGTGCCAGCAGCTTGACTGGGACAGGGGGAGGTGAAAAACTGTTTTTT. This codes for CASSLTGTGGGEKLFF.

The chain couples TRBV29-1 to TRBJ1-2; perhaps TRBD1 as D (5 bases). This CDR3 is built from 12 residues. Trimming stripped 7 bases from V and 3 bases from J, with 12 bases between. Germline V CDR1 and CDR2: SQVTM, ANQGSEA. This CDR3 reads CSGGGIHYGYTF. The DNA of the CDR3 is TGCAGCGGCGGGGGGATCCACTATGGCTACACCTTC.

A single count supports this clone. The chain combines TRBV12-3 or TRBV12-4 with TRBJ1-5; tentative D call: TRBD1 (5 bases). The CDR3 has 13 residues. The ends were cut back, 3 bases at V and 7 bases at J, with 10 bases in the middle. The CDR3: CASSLEQEQPQHF. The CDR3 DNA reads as TGTGCCAGCAGTTTGGAACAGGAACAGCCCCAGCATTTT.

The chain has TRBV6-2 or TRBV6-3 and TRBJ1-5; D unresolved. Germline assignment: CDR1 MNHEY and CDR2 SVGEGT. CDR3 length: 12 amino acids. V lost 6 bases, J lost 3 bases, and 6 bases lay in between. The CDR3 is CASSPINQPQHF. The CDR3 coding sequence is TGTGCCAGCAGCCCCATCAATCAGCCCCAGCATTTT.

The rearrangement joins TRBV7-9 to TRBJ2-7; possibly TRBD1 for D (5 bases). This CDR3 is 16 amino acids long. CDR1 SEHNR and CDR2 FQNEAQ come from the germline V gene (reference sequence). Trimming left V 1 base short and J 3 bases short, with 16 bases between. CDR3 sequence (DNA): TGTGCCAGCAGCTTAGGGGTACAGGCTTCCAACTACGAGCAGTACTTC. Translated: CASSLGVQASNYEQYF.

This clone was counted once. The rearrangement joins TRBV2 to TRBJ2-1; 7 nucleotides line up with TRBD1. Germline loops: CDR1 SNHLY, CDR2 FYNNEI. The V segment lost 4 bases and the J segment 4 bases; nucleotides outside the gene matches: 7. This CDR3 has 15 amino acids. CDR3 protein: CASSVGQAKYNEQFF. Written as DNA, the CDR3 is TGTGCCAGCAGTGTAGGACAGGCGAAGTACAATGAGCAGTTCTTC.

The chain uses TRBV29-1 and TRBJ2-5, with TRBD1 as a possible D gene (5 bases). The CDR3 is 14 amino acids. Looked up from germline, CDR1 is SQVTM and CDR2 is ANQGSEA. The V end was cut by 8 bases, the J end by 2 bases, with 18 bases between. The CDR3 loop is CSSWSGRDQETQYF. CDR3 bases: TGCAGCTCCTGGTCGGGCAGGGATCAAGAGACCCAGTACTTC.

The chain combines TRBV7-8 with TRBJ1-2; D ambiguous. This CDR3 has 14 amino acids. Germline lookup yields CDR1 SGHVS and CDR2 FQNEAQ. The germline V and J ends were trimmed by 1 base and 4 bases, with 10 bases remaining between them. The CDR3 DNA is TGTGCCAGCAGCTTAGAACTGCTAGGCTATGGCTACACCTTC. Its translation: CASSLELLGYGYTF.

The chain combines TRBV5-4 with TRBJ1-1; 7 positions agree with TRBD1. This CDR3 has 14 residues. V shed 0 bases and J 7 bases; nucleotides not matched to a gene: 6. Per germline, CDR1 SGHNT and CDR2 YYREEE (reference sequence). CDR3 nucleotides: TGTGCCAGCAGCTTGGGAGACAGGGTCGGTGAAGCTTTCTTT. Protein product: CASSLGDRVGEAFF.

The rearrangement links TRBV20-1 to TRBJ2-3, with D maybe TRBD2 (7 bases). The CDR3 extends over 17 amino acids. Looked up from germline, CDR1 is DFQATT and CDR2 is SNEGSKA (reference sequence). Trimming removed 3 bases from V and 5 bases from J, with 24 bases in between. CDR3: CSASGRGPLGLGDTQYF. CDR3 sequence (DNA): TGCAGTGCTAGTGGGCGGGGGCCCCTTGGTTTGGGAGATACGCAGTATTTT.

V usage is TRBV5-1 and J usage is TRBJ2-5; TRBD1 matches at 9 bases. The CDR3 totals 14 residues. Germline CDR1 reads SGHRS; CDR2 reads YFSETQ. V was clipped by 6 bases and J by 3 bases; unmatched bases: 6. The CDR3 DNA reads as TGCGCCAGCAACCCTGACAGGGGGGAAGAGACCCAGTACTTC. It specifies CASNPDRGEETQYF. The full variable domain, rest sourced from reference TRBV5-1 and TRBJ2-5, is KAGVTQTPRYLIKTRGQQVTLSCSPISGHRSVSWYQQTPGQGLQFLFEYFSETQRNKGNFPGRFSGRQFSNSRSEMNVSTLELGDSALYLCASNPDRGEETQYFGPGTRLLVL.

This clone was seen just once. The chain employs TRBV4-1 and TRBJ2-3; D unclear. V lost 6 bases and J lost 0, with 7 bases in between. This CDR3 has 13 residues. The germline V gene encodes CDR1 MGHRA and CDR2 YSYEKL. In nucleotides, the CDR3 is TGCGCCAGCAGTCCACAGAGCACAGATACGCAGTATTTT. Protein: CASSPQSTDTQYF.

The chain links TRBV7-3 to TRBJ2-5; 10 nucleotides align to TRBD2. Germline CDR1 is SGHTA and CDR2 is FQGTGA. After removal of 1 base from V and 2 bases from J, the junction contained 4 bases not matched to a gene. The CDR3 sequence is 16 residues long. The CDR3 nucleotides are TGTGCCAGCAGCTTAATAGCGGGGGGTGGACAAGAGACCCAGTACTTC. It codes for CASSLIAGGGQETQYF.

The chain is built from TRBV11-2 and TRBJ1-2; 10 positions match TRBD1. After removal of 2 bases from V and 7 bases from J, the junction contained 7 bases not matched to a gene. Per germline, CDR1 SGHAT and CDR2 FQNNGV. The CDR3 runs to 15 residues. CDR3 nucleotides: TGTGCCAGCAGCTTATACGGACAGGGGGGCAGTGGCTACACCTTC. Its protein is CASSLYGQGGSGYTF.

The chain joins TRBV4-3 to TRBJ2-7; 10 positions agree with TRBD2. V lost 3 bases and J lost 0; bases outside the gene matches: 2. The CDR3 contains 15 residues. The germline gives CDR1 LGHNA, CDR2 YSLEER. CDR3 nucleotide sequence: TGCGCCAGCAGCCAGCTAGCGGGGGCCTCCTACGAGCAGTACTTC. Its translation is CASSQLAGASYEQYF.

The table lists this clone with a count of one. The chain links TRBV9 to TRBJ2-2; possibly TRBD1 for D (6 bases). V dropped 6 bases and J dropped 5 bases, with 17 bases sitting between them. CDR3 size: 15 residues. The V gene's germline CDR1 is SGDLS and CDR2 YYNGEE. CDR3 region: CASNSQGGGTGELFF. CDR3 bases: TGTGCCAGCAACTCACAGGGTGGTGGAACCGGGGAGCTGTTTTTT. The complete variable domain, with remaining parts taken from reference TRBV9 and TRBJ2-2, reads DSGVTQTPKHLITATGQRVTLRCSPRSGDLSVYWYQQSLDQGLQFLIQYYNGEERAKGNILERFSAQQFPDLHSELNLSSLELGDSALYFCASNSQGGGTGELFFGEGSRLTVL.

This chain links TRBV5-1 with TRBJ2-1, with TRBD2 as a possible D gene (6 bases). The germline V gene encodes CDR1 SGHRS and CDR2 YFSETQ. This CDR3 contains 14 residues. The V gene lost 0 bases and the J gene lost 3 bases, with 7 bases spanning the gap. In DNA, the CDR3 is TGCGCCAGCAGCTTGGCGGGAGACTACAATGAGCAGTTCTTC. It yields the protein CASSLAGDYNEQFF. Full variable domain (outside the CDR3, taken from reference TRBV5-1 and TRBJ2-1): KAGVTQTPRYLIKTRGQQVTLSCSPISGHRSVSWYQQTPGQGLQFLFEYFSETQRNKGNFPGRFSGRQFSNSRSEMNVSTLELGDSALYLCASSLAGDYNEQFFGPGTRLTVL.

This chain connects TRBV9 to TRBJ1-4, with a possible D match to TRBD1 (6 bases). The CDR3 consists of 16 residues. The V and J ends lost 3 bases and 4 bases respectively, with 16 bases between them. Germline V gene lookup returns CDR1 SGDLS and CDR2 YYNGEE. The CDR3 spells CASSANPTGLNEKLFF. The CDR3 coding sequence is TGTGCCAGCAGCGCAAACCCGACAGGTCTTAATGAAAAACTGTTTTTT.

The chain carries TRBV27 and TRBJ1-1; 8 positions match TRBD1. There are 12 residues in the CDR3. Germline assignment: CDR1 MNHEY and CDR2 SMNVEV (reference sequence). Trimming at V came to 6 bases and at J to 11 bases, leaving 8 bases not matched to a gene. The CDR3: CASSLNRGRAFF. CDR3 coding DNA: TGTGCCAGCAGCCTCAACAGGGGGAGGGCTTTCTTT.